These T cell receptor beta chains were read from a single sample in a study of T-cell memory formation after mild COVID-19. TCRdb itself ran the 5' RACE reads through MiXCR, one entry per CDR3 protein. The repertoire holds around 340,000 distinct CDR3 sequences, with roughly an eighth as singletons. Sample: PBMCs or a T cell subset sorted from them (not recorded which). The origin of the receptors is a man between 18 and 35 years old who had mild COVID-19 (a few samples of this study predate the infection). Cell type and time point are not known. CDR3s leave out the opening cysteine and the closing phenylalanine or tryptophan. Each record gives: V gene, CDR3 protein.

TRBV12-3/TRBV12-4 ASRVGQINQPQH
TRBV2 AVTGVDTQY
TRBV29-1 SVGQGAGELF
TRBV9 ASTQGTGYDQETQY
TRBV12-3/TRBV12-4 ASSPGLAGGYPSTDTQY
TRBV5-1 ASRRAEPTNEKLF
TRBV7-9 ASSWLGSNQPQH
TRBV20-1 SARDWSGTVYGYT
TRBV19 ASTRRGEKLF
TRBV7-3 ASSFPQGRSDTQY
TRBV5-1 ASSLGPSGTEAF
TRBV5-1 ASSAASGNTDTQY
TRBV5-1 ASSLDEYGYT
TRBV5-6 ASSLAGIGEQF
TRBV20-1 SADDRRNQPQH
TRBV25-1 ASRGTGINYGYT
TRBV20-1 SARPDGTGSTEAF
TRBV9 ASRAGRGYEQY
TRBV6-5 ASSSHPDGKLH
TRBV12-5 ASGLGQGSDTQY
TRBV11-2 ASSLVGTGELF
TRBV6-2/TRBV6-3 ASSYGLTELF
TRBV4-1 ASSQDVGARADNSPLH
TRBV7-8 ASSLVLGAEQY
TRBV4-2 ASSQAEGTGTPYYGYT
TRBV20-1 SARVEADQPQH
TRBV2 ASSDGDEQY
TRBV10-3 AITPSGGTDTQY
TRBV7-9 ASSWTDPRHSPLH
TRBV6-6 ASSWTSGGSETQY
TRBV2 ASSVLGALF
TRBV12-3/TRBV12-4 ASSFPGGEETQY
TRBV12-3/TRBV12-4 ASSFSGFRETQY
TRBV7-8 ASSLLFNYGYT
TRBV6-2/TRBV6-3 ASTQQGRQPQH
TRBV5-4 ASSFVGTPYEQY
TRBV20-1 SARNGDYGYT
TRBV4-1 ASSQEQGATGELF